This T cell receptor (beta chain) was profiled in a study of blood T cell repertoires in COVID-19. The germline V gene has CDR1 LGHNA and CDR2 YNFKEQ. The V and J ends lost 3 bases and 4 bases, in that order; junction bases with no gene match: 3. The CDR3 loop spans 14 amino acids. This table comes from immunoSEQ multiplex PCR, and its TCRdb copy is limited to in-frame clones, with some not included. There are approximately 480,000 clones in the sample; roughly 87% occur only once, and about 0.91% lies in the top ten. The gene calls are TRBV4-2 and TRBJ2-7; TRBD1 matches 10 bases. The TCR originated in a man aged 18-30 years with COVID-19, enrolled during active disease. Sequencing input: peripheral blood. The CDR3 region is CASSQEGQGYEQYF. For the CDR3, the DNA is TGTGCCAGCAGCCAGGAGGGACAGGGGTACGAGCAGTACTTC.